This T cell receptor (beta chain) came from a study of blood T cell repertoires in COVID-19. Resolution of symptoms, clearance, or two negative PCRs was present in recovered Cohort 3 donors. CDR1 and CDR2 (germline): SEHNR, FQNEAQ (reference sequence). With 6 bases clipped from V and 4 bases from J, the junction kept 14 bases outside the gene matches. The CDR3 length is 17 residues. Profiling relied on immunoSEQ multiplex PCR, and the TCRdb table lists in-frame clones only, not all of them. Of fewer than 300,000 clones listed, over 75% are singletons. Material: PBMCs or T cells enriched from blood (not recorded which). The chain recombines TRBV7-9 with TRBJ2-2, with TRBD1 matching over 7 bases. This TCR was recovered from a woman in her thirties who had recovered from COVID-19. The CDR3 loop reads CASRLTSTGIGTGELFF. The CDR3 DNA is TGTGCCAGCAGGCTCACTTCGACAGGGATCGGCACCGGGGAGCTGTTTTTT.